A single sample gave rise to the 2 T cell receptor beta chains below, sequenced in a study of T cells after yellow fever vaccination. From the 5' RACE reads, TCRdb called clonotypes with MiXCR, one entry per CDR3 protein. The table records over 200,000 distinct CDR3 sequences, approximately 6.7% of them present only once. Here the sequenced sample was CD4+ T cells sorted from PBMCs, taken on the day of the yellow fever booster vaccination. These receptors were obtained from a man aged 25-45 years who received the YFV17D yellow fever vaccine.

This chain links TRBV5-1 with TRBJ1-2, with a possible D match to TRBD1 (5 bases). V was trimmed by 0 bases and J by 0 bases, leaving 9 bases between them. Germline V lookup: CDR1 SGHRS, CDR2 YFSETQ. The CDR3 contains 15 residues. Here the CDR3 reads CASSLEGDSNYGYTF. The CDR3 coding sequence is TGCGCCAGCAGCTTGGAAGGGGACTCTAACTATGGCTACACCTTC. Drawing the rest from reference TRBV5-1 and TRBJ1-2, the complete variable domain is KAGVTQTPRYLIKTRGQQVTLSCSPISGHRSVSWYQQTPGQGLQFLFEYFSETQRNKGNFPGRFSGRQFSNSRSEMNVSTLELGDSALYLCASSLEGDSNYGYTFGSGTRLTVV.

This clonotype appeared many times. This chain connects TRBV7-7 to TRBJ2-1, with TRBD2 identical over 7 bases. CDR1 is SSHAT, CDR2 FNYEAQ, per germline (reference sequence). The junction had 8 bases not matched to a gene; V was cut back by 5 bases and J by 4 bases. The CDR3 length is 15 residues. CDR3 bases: TGTGCCAGCAGCCCCTCCCCGGGAGGATACAATGAGCAGTTCTTC. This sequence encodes CASSPSPGGYNEQFF.